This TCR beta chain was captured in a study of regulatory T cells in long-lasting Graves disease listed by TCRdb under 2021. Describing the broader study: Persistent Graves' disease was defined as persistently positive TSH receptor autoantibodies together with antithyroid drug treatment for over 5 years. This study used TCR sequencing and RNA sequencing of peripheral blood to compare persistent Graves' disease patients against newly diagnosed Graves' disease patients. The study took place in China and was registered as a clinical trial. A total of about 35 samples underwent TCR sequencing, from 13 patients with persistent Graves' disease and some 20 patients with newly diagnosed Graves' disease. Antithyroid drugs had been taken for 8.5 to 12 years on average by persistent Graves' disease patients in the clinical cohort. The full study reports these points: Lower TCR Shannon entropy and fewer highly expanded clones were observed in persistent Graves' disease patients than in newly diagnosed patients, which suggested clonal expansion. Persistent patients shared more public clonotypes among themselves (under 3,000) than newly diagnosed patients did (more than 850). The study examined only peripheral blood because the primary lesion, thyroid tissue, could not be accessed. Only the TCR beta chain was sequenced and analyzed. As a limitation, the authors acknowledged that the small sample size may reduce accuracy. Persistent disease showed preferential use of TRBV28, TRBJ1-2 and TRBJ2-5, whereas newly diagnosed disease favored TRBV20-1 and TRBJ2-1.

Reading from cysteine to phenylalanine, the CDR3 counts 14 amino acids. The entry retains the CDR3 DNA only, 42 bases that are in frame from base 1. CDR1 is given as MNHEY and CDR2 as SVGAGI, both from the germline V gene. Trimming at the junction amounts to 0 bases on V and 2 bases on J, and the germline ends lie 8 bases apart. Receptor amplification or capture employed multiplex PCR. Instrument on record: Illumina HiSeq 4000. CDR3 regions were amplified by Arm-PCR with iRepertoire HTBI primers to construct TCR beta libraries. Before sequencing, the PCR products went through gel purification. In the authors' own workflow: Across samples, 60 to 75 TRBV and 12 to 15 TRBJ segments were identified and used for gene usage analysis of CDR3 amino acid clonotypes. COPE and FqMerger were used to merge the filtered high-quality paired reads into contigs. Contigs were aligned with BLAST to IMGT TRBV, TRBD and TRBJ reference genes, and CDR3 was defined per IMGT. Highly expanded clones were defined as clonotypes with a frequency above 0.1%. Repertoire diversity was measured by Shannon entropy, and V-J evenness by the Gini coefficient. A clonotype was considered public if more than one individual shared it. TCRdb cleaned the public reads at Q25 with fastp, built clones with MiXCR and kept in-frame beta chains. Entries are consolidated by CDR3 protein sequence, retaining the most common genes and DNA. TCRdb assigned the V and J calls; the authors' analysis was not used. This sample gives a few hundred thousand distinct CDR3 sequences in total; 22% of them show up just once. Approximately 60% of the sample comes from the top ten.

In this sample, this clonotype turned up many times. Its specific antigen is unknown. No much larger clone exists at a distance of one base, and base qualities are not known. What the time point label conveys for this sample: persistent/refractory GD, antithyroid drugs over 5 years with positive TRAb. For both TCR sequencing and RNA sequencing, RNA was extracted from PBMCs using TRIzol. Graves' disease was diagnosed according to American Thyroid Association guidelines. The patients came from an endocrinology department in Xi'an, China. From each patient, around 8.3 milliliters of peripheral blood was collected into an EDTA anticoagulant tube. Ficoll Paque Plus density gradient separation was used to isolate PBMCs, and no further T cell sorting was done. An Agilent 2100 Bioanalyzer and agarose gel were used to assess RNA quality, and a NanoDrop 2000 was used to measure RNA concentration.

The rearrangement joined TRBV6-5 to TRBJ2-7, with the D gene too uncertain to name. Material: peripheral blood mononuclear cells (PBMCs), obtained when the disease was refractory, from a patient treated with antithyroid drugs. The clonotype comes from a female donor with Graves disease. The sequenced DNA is TGTGCCAGCAGTTACTCGATCGGCCCCTACGAGCAGTACTTC. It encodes CASSYSIGPYEQYF.